The 13 T cell receptor beta chains below were found in one sample sequenced in a study of cytomegalovirus exposure and HLA in healthy donors. The PCR employed 60 Vbeta primers together with 13 Jbeta primers. Measured with immunoSEQ multiplex PCR; TCRdb has only the in-frame clones, and not every one. The table records over 85,000 clones, about four fifths of them present only once. Sequences were obtained from PBMCs. These receptors all stem from a woman aged 40 to 50 in good health and CMV-seronegative.

This clone has only one observation. The chain links TRBV19 to TRBJ1-1, with TRBD1 identical over 8 bases. CDR1 LNHDA and CDR2 SQIVND come from the germline V gene (reference sequence). The ends lost 3 bases at V and 0 bases at J; junction bases unmatched: 6. The CDR3 loop spans 16 amino acids. For the CDR3, the DNA is TGTGCCAGTAGTATTGACAGGGGCAACCTGAACACTGAAGCTTTCTTT. Amino acids: CASSIDRGNLNTEAFF.

This sequence joins TRBV6-5 and TRBJ2-1, with D possibly TRBD1 on 6 matching bases. V lost 5 bases and J 6 bases, leaving 11 bases between the germline ends. Per germline, CDR1 MNHEY and CDR2 SVGAGI. The CDR3 is 13 residues long. The CDR3 nucleotides are TGTGCCAGCAGTAGAACCAGGGGCAATGAGCAGTTCTTC. Protein product: CASSRTRGNEQFF.

The rearrangement uses TRBV30 and TRBJ1-5; D not resolved. V was pared by 4 bases and J by 0 bases, with 10 bases between. The CDR3 spans 14 residues. Germline CDR1 GTSNPN, CDR2 SVGIG (reference sequence). As DNA, the CDR3 is TGTGCCTGGAATCAAGAGTATAGCAATCAGCCCCAGCATTTT. Its translation: CAWNQEYSNQPQHF.

J is TRBJ1-1 and V is TRBV10-3, with D unresolved. The V end was cut by 3 bases, the J end by 6 bases, with 14 bases between. CDR1 is ENHRY and CDR2 is SYGVKD in the germline V gene. CDR3 length: 14 amino acids. The CDR3 nucleotides are TGTGCCATCAGTGACCCCAATGAACCGGCTGAAGCTTTCTTT. It translates to CAISDPNEPAEAFF.

This clone has a single count. This chain uses TRBV6-1 with TRBJ1-1, with no clear D. V lost 3 bases and J 3 bases, leaving 8 bases between the germline ends. CDR1 is MNHNS, CDR2 SASEGT, per germline. The CDR3 length is 13 residues. DNA for the CDR3: TGTGCCAGCAGTGAGAGGAGAGACACTGAAGCTTTCTTT. Its protein product is CASSERRDTEAFF.

The sample holds one count of this clone. The chain links TRBV27 to TRBJ2-1, with 12 bases that match TRBD2. Germline V gene lookup returns CDR1 MNHEY and CDR2 SMNVEV (reference sequence). This CDR3 is built from 13 residues. Germline trimming cut 5 bases from V and 13 bases from J; bases unmatched to any gene: 6. CDR3 bases: TGTGCCAGCAGTGATTTACTAGCGGGGGGCCAGTTCTTC. Protein sequence: CASSDLLAGGQFF.

V and J are TRBV28 and TRBJ2-2; D perhaps matches TRBD1 (6 bases). The CDR3 runs 20 residues. Trimming removed 2 bases at V and 5 bases at J, with 27 bases between. The V gene's germline CDR1 is MDHEN and CDR2 SYDVKM. CDR3 coding DNA: TGTGCCAGCAGTTTACAGAATCCGCCTATCGGGACATTTTTTACCGGGGAGCTGTTTTTT. Translation: CASSLQNPPIGTFFTGELFF.

This chain links TRBV9 with TRBJ1-4; D is unresolved. Germline values: CDR1 SGDLS, CDR2 YYNGEE. The CDR3 extends over 16 amino acids. Trimming shortened V by 0 bases and J by 2 bases, and 11 bases separated the two germline ends. CDR3 DNA: TGTGCCAGCAGCGTAGAGGCGGGGAGGACTAATGAAAAACTGTTTTTT. This codes for CASSVEAGRTNEKLFF.

This clone was observed a handful of times. The chain combines TRBV4-3 with TRBJ1-1; tentative D call: TRBD1 (5 bases). CDR3 length: 16 amino acids. Germline values: CDR1 LGHNA, CDR2 YSLEER. The V gene lost 0 bases and the J gene lost 0 bases, with 11 bases spanning the gap. The CDR3 bases are TGCGCCAGCAGCCAAGAGGAACAGGTAATGAACACTGAAGCTTTCTTT. Translating gives CASSQEEQVMNTEAFF.

This chain joins TRBV6-1 and TRBJ2-1; 11 bases are a match to TRBD2. V lost 3 bases, J lost 14 bases, and 9 bases stayed unmatched. Per germline, CDR1 MNHNS and CDR2 SASEGT. The CDR3 is made up of 14 amino acids. The CDR3 region has the DNA TGTGCCAGCAGTGATGGGCTAGCGGGGGGCCAAGAGTTCTTC. It codes for CASSDGLAGGQEFF.

This clone was seen a few times. The CDR3 loop is CASTSRAGGWTQYF. For the CDR3, the DNA is TGTGCCAGCACCTCGAGGGCCGGGGGATGGACCCAGTACTTC. This sequence joins TRBV27 and TRBJ2-5; possibly TRBD2 for D (6 bases). In germline, CDR1 is MNHEY, CDR2 SMNVEV (reference sequence). Trimming pared 7 bases from V and 7 bases from J, leaving 19 bases between. The CDR3 has 14 residues.

The chain couples TRBV2 to TRBJ1-1, with D hard to call. The CDR3 is made up of 13 amino acids. The germline gives CDR1 SNHLY, CDR2 FYNNEI. V lost 7 bases and J 1 base, leaving 10 bases between the germline ends. The CDR3, as DNA: TGTGCCAGCACGAAGGGAGAGAACACTGAAGCTTTCTTT. Its translation is CASTKGENTEAFF. The whole variable domain, remainder taken from reference TRBV2 and TRBJ1-1, is EPEVTQTPSHQVTQMGQEVILRCVPISNHLYFYWYRQILGQKVEFLVSFYNNEISEKSEIFDDQFSVERPDGSNFTLKIRSTKLEDSAMYFCASTKGENTEAFFGQGTRLTVV.

This clone turned up a few times. This chain joins TRBV5-6 and TRBJ1-6; D might be TRBD1 (6 bases). This CDR3 comprises 16 residues. Germline V gene data show CDR1 as SGHDT and CDR2 as YYEEEE. V lost 3 bases, J lost 2 bases, and 12 bases lay in between. The CDR3 DNA is TGTGCCAGCAGCTCGTATAGGACAGCCTATAATTCACCCCTCCACTTT. Amino acids: CASSSYRTAYNSPLHF.